The clone carrying this T cell receptor (beta chain) has a count of ten or more. What was amplified from RNA transcripts were TCR beta CDR3 regions. First-round RT-PCR of the TCR CDR3 relied on the HTBI primer set. TCRdb fed the multiplex PCR reads into MiXCR, producing one record per CDR3 protein. This sample has a few hundred thousand distinct CDR3 sequences, with 46% found just once. The data stem from a study of T cells in Graves' hyperthyroidism and ophthalmopathy. Sequencing input: peripheral blood or thyroid tissue (not recorded which). This clonotype originated in a woman between 18 and 29 years old with Graves' hyperthyroidism.

The CDR3 spells CASSRLGEKLFF. The DNA for the CDR3 is TGTGCCAGCAGCCGCCTGGGTGAAAAACTGTTTTTT. The chain links TRBV4-2 to TRBJ1-4; D gene ambiguous. This CDR3 is built from 12 residues. Per germline, CDR1 LGHNA and CDR2 YNFKEQ. V lost 4 bases and J lost 7, with 7 bases in between.